This entry describes one T cell receptor (beta chain). The antigen it binds to is not known. Per-base qualities were not stored, and no clone one base away is much larger. A case-control design nested within a healthcare worker cohort in London, UK, was used, with weekly nasopharyngeal swab PCR tests and blood sampling performed. Healthcare workers were enrolled in the week of the UK lockdown, from 23 to 31 March 2020, and were followed every week for up to roughly 15 weeks. After removal of 4 bases from V and 8 bases from J, the junction retains 19 bases not matched to a gene. The CDR3 runs 18 residues from the cysteine to the phenylalanine. Only CDR3 DNA is held: 54 bases, read in frame from base 1. According to the germline V gene, CDR1 reads MDHEN and CDR2 reads SYDVKM. This sample is drawn from a study of early T cells in non-severe SARS-CoV-2 infection listed by TCRdb under 2021. Looking at the study overall: Because TCR sequencing relied on bulk RNA taken from unsorted whole blood, pairing of alpha and beta chains was not possible. Findings and caveats that apply to the study as a whole: VDJdb matching was skewed toward anti-spike CD8 responses and likely underestimated virus-specific expansions by missing private and CD4 specificities.

Library creation used 5' RACE. Sequencing used a NextSeq 500. Unique molecular identifiers were attached to individual cDNA molecules in the TCR library protocol so that sequencing error and PCR bias could be corrected. Both TCR alpha and beta chains were sequenced, and tight co-correlation was observed between alpha and beta sequence abundances in each sample. From the authors' description of their analysis: Decombinator V4 was used to annotate TCR sequences for V gene, J gene and CDR3. Expanded TCRs were defined as changing significantly between any two time points under a Poisson model with p below 0.0001. Abundances of TCRs were expressed as counts per million after normalisation to the total number of TCRs sequenced in each sample. TRAV1-2 paired with TRAJ12, TRAJ20 or TRAJ33 defined MAIT TCRs, while TRAV10 paired with TRAJ18 defined iNKT TCRs. A search of VDJdb, accessed on 1 November 2021, was run for TCRs annotated to CMV, EBV and SARS-CoV-2, with TCRs annotated for multiple antigens excluded. The public reads were reprocessed in TCRdb via fastp at Q25 and MiXCR, keeping in-frame beta chains. Identical CDR3 proteins give one entry, which carries the most common genes and DNA. The V and J calls follow TCRdb's processing rather than the paper's. The sample records over 50,000 distinct CDR3 sequences, under 8.5% of which are singletons. The top ten clones comprise around 4.5% of the sample.

The sequencing input was whole blood. The clonotype comes from an adult who was a healthcare worker with PCR-confirmed SARS-CoV-2 infection or an uninfected control (not recorded which). The chain is assembled from TRBV28 and TRBJ1-4; 7 bases in the middle match TRBD1. The nucleotides read TGTGCCAGCAGTTCCCTCAGGGGGAGGGATCGATGGGAGGAAAAACTGTTTTTT. Its coded protein is CASSSLRGRDRWEEKLFF.